This T cell receptor (beta chain) came from a study of vaccination effects on CD4 cells after COVID-19. After expansion with viral peptide pools in the ViraFEST assay, antigen-specific CD4+ T cells were sequenced. An approximately nine-day culture period preceded the isolation of CD4+ T cells. Some clones are missing from TCRdb's copy, which holds only in-frame ones; the method was immunoSEQ multiplex PCR. The table lists about 79,000 clones, about 70% of them singletons. Comments on this clone: The antigen remains undetermined.

This CDR3 comprises 18 residues. J gave up 2 bases and V 7 bases, and 20 bases lay outside the gene matches. CDR1 and CDR2 from the germline V gene are SGHTS and YDEGEE. Sequenced here: CD4+ T cells from PBMCs cultured with HCoV-229E spike peptides, sampled before COVID-19 vaccination. This sequence joins TRBV5-8 and TRBJ2-5; TRBD2 agrees at 7 bases. The source is a human donor who received a COVID-19 vaccine. The CDR3 DNA reads as TGTGCCAGCCCTGGCCGGCCGGGGGGTCCACCAACTCAAGAGACCCAGTACTTC. It translates to CASPGRPGGPPTQETQYF.